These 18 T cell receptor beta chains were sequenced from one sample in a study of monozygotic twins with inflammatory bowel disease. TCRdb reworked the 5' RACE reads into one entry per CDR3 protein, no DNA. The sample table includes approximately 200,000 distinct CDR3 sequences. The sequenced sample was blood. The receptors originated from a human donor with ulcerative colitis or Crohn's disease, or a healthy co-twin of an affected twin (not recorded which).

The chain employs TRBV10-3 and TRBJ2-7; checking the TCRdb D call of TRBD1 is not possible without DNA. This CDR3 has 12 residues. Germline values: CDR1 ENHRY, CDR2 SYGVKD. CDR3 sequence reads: CAIRGTGDEQYF.

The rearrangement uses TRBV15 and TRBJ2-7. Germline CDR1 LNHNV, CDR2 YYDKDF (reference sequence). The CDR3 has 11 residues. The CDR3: CATSTGGEQYF.

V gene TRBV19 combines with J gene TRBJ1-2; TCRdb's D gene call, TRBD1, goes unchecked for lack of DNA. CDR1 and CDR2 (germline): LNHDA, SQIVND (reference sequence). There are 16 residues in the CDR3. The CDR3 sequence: CASSNLRDRANYGYTF.

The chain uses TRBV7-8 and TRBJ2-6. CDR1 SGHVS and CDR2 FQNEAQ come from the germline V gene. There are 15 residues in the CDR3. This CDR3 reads CASSLGNPGANVLTF.

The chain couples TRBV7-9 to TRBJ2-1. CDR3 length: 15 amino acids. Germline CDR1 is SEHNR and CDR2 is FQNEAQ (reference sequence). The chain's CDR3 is CASSLGKQSYNEQFF.

This CDR3 is CASSPSTGAEETQYF. J is TRBJ2-5 and V is TRBV5-1; absent DNA, TCRdb's TRBD1 call cannot be checked. In germline, CDR1 is SGHRS, CDR2 YFSETQ. The CDR3 covers 15 residues. The full variable domain, rest sourced from reference TRBV5-1 and TRBJ2-5, is KAGVTQTPRYLIKTRGQQVTLSCSPISGHRSVSWYQQTPGQGLQFLFEYFSETQRNKGNFPGRFSGRQFSNSRSEMNVSTLELGDSALYLCASSPSTGAEETQYFGPGTRLLVL.

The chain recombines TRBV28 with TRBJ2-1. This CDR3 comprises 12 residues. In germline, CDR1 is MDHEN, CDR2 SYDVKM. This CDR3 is CASGDGYNEQFF.

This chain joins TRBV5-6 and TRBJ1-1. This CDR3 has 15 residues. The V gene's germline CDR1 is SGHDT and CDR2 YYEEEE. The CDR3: CASSLGAGGDTEAFF.

CDR3 sequence: CASSLGQGRVSPLHF. The chain links TRBV7-9 to TRBJ1-6; TCRdb's D call of TRBD1 is untestable without DNA. Germline-derived CDR1 and CDR2 are SEHNR and FQNEAQ (reference sequence). The length of the CDR3 is 15 residues.

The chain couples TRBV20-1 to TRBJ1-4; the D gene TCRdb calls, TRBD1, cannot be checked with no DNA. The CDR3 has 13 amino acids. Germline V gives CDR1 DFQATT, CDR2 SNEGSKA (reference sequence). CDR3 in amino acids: CSARGGTAEKLFF.

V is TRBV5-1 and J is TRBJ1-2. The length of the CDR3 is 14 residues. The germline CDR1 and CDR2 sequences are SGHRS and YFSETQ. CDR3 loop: CASSLGTAQYGYTF.

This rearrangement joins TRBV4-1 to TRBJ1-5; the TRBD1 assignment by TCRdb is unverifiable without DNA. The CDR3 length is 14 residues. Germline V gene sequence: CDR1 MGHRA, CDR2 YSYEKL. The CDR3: CASSQDGPGGPQHF.

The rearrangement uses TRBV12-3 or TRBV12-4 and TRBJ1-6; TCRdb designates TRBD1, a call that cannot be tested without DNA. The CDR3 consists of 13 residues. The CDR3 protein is CASSTTRVAPLHF.

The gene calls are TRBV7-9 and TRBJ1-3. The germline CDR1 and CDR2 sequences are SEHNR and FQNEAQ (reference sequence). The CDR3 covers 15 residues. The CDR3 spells CASSWGQGPGNTIYF.

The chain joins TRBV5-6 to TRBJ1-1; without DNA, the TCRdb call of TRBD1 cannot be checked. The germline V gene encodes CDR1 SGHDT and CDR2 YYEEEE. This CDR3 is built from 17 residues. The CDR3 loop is CASSLSGGRELNTEAFF.

The CDR3 is CATRGEATHNEQFF. This chain uses TRBV24-1 with TRBJ2-1; TCRdb's D call of TRBD1 is untestable without DNA. The CDR3 contains 14 residues. Per germline, CDR1 KGHDR and CDR2 SFDVKD.

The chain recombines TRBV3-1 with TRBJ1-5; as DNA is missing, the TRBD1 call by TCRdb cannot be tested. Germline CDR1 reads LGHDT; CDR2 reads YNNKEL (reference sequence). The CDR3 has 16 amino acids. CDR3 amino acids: CASSQAGTGGNQPQHF.

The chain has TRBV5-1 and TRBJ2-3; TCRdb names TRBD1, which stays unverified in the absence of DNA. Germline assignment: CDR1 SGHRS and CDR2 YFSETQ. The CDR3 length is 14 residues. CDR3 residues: CASSPPRGTDTQYF.